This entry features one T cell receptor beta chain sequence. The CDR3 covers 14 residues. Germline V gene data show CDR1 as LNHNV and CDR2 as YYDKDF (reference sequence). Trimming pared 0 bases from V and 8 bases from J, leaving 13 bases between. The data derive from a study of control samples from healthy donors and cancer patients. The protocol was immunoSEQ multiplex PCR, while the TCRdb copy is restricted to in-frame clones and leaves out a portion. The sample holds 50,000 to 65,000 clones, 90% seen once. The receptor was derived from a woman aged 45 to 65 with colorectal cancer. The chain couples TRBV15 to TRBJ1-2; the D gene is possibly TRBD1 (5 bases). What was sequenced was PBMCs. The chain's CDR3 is CATSRDMGVGGYTF. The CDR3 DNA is TGTGCCACCAGCAGAGATATGGGGGTTGGCGGCTACACCTTC.